The table lists the clone carrying this T cell receptor beta chain with a few counts. The antigen is not known. This specimen comes from a study of T cells in localized non-small cell lung cancer. Study-level findings and limits: Within adjacent lung there appeared a median roughly 60 of the top 100 tumor clones. Density of T cells in blood, when higher, went with longer overall survival.

This CDR3 region has 15 residues. V was trimmed by 2 bases and J by 7 bases, leaving 18 bases between them. The V gene's germline CDR1 is SGHVS and CDR2 FNYEAQ. The assay was immunoSEQ multiplex PCR, and TCRdb's table has in-frame clones only and misses some. The sample has about 5,600 clones, about 28% seen once. Sample: lung tumor tissue, taken before any cancer treatment. The sequence was collected from a female donor older than 55 with stage I lung adenocarcinoma. This sequence joins TRBV7-6 and TRBJ2-7, with TRBD2 as a possible D gene (7 bases). CDR3 DNA: TGTGCCAGCAGCTTACAGTACGGGGGGCTAAGGGAGCAGTACTTC. Amino acid sequence: CASSLQYGGLREQYF.